Each of the 31 T cell receptor beta chains below was sequenced from the same sample in a study of T-cell reconstitution after alpha-beta-depleted transplantation in children. Preparation of the TCRbeta library involved a method that used unique molecular identifiers. TCRdb redid the calling of the PCR reads with MiXCR, one entry per CDR3 protein. The sample holds almost 500,000 distinct CDR3 sequences, more than 9% seen once. The sample consisted of PBMCs, taken before TCRalphabeta/CD19-depleted stem cell transplant. The receptors were gathered from a child aged 2 to 9 with inherited bone marrow failure, due to receive a stem cell transplant.

V and J are TRBV19 and TRBJ2-1; D unclear. V was cut by 7 bases and J by 13 bases, with 20 bases left in between. Germline V gives CDR1 LNHDA, CDR2 SQIVND (reference sequence). The CDR3 runs 13 residues. This CDR3 is CASTILMTQRQFF. The CDR3 coding sequence is TGTGCCAGTACCATACTTATGACGCAACGACAGTTCTTC. Using reference TRBV19 and TRBJ2-1 for the parts outside the CDR3, the full variable domain is DGGITQSPKYLFRKEGQNVTLSCEQNLNHDAMYWYRQDPGQGLRLIYYSQIVNDFQKGDIAEGYSVSREKKESFPLTVTSAQKNPTAFYLCASTILMTQRQFFGPGTRLTVL.

There are many counts of this clonotype. This chain connects TRBV7-8 to TRBJ2-1; D uncertain. The CDR3 has 13 residues. CDR1 is SGHVS and CDR2 is FQNEAQ in the germline V gene. V was cut by 1 base and J by 5 bases, with 6 bases left in between. CDR3 in amino acids: CASSLEIDNEQFF. The CDR3, as DNA: TGTGCCAGCAGCTTAGAGATTGACAATGAGCAGTTCTTC.

This clonotype has at least ten counts. The CDR3 reads CASSGGYSADTQYF. CDR3 nucleotides: TGTGCCAGCAGCGGAGGTTATAGTGCAGATACGCAGTATTTT. The chain employs TRBV9 and TRBJ2-3; no clear D gene. Trimming removed 3 bases from V and 4 bases from J, with 12 bases in between. The V gene's germline CDR1 is SGDLS and CDR2 YYNGEE. This CDR3 comprises 14 residues.

This clonotype was picked up many times. The chain carries TRBV29-1 and TRBJ1-4; D is perhaps TRBD1 (6 bases). The length of the CDR3 is 16 residues. V was shortened by 0 bases and J by 8 bases, with 19 bases between the two germline ends. The germline CDR1 and CDR2 sequences are SQVTM and ANQGSEA. The CDR3 here is CSVEDSSGTLGEKLFF. CDR3 DNA sequence: TGCAGCGTTGAAGATAGTTCCGGGACACTCGGGGAAAAACTGTTTTTT.

This clonotype was detected ten times or more. The CDR3 sequence: CAIREPGQGAYEQYF. The CDR3 region has the DNA TGTGCCATCAGGGAACCGGGACAGGGGGCCTACGAGCAGTACTTC. The V and J genes are TRBV10-3 and TRBJ2-7, with 11 bases aligning to TRBD1. The CDR3 consists of 15 residues. Germline V gene data show CDR1 as ENHRY and CDR2 as SYGVKD. V was pared by 6 bases and J by 2 bases, with 6 bases of the junction left unmatched.

There are many counts of this clonotype. This chain joins TRBV29-1 and TRBJ1-1, with a weak D call TRBD1 (5 bases). V was pared by 4 bases and J by 2 bases, with 11 bases between. CDR3 length equals 13 residues. CDR1 SQVTM and CDR2 ANQGSEA come from the germline V gene. CDR3 residues: CSVVARVNTEAFF. The CDR3 nucleotides read TGCAGCGTTGTGGCCAGGGTAAACACTGAAGCTTTCTTT.

The sample holds a few counts of this clonotype. This chain links TRBV5-1 with TRBJ2-3; D perhaps matches TRBD1 (6 bases). The V end lost 4 bases, the J end lost 0 bases, and 15 bases lay between the germline ends. Germline CDR1 reads SGHRS; CDR2 reads YFSETQ. The CDR3 is 16 amino acids. CDR3 bases: TGCGCCAGCAGCAGGGACACAGGACGTAGCACAGATACGCAGTATTTT. Translated, it gives CASSRDTGRSTDTQYF. Variable domain in full (rest from reference TRBV5-1 and TRBJ2-3): KAGVTQTPRYLIKTRGQQVTLSCSPISGHRSVSWYQQTPGQGLQFLFEYFSETQRNKGNFPGRFSGRQFSNSRSEMNVSTLELGDSALYLCASSRDTGRSTDTQYFGPGTRLTVL.

This clonotype was seen ten or more times. The V call is TRBV4-3, the J call TRBJ1-6, with D possibly matching TRBD1 (6 bases). Germline loops: CDR1 LGHNA, CDR2 YSLEER. The CDR3 is made up of 15 amino acids. V shed 3 bases and J shed 6 bases, with 12 bases lying between them. CDR3 in amino acids: CASSHRQAANSPLHF. The CDR3 DNA is TGCGCCAGCAGCCACAGACAGGCTGCTAATTCACCCCTCCACTTT.

This chain uses TRBV12-3 or TRBV12-4 with TRBJ2-7; D may match TRBD1 or TRBD2 (5 bases each). This CDR3 is built from 15 residues. The V and J ends lost 5 bases and 1 base respectively, with 15 bases between them. The CDR3 reads CASSGAGSLSYEQYF. DNA of the CDR3: TGTGCCAGCAGTGGGGCAGGGAGCCTATCCTACGAGCAGTACTTC.

CDR3 nucleotides: TGTGCTAGTGGTCCGGGGACCCTCCATAGCACAGATACGCAGTATTTT. Its translation: CASGPGTLHSTDTQYF. The chain uses TRBV12-5 and TRBJ2-3; D tentatively fits TRBD1 or TRBD2 (5 bases each). CDR1 is LGHNT and CDR2 is FRNRAP in the germline V gene. The CDR3 sequence is 16 residues long. V was trimmed by 5 bases and J by 0 bases, leaving 15 bases between them.

The sample holds many counts of this clonotype. This rearrangement joins TRBV29-1 to TRBJ2-7; 10 nucleotides agree with TRBD2. The CDR3 covers 15 residues. The V gene end was trimmed by 0 bases and the J gene end by 1 base; junction bases not matched to a gene: 3. Germline values: CDR1 SQVTM, CDR2 ANQGSEA. The CDR3 DNA reads TGCAGCGTTGAAGAACAACTAGCGGGGTCCTACGAGCAGTACTTC. Protein product: CSVEEQLAGSYEQYF.

This rearrangement joins TRBV4-1 to TRBJ2-7; D perhaps matches TRBD1 (6 bases). The CDR3 length is 13 residues. V dropped 7 bases and J dropped 6 bases, with 16 bases sitting between them. Germline V gene lookup returns CDR1 MGHRA and CDR2 YSYEKL. This chain's CDR3 is CASKNEGVGEQYF. The CDR3 DNA reads as TGCGCCAGCAAGAATGAGGGGGTCGGCGAGCAGTACTTC.

This clonotype was seen many times. The genes are TRBV5-1 and TRBJ2-5, with 8 nucleotides matching TRBD2. Looked up from germline, CDR1 is SGHRS and CDR2 is YFSETQ. There are 15 residues in the CDR3. With V trimmed by 0 bases and J by 3 bases, 4 bases remained unmatched. Here the CDR3 DNA reads TGCGCCAGCAGCTTGGCGGGGACTAGGGAAGAGACCCAGTACTTC. This sequence encodes CASSLAGTREETQYF.

This clonotype has ten or more counts. The chain uses TRBV4-1 and TRBJ2-2, with D unclear. There are 17 residues in the CDR3. V was trimmed by 0 bases and J by 1 base, leaving 12 bases between them. The V gene's germline CDR1 is MGHRA and CDR2 YSYEKL. This CDR3 is CASSQDPSLLNTGELFF. The CDR3 DNA reads TGCGCCAGCAGCCAAGACCCCTCACTCCTGAACACCGGGGAGCTGTTTTTT.

This clonotype was counted between two and nine times. It may be a read error: a sequence one base away is much more abundant. This rearrangement joins TRBV11-2 to TRBJ2-7; unclear D gene. The CDR3 is made up of 11 amino acids. Germline CDR1 is SGHAT and CDR2 is FQNNGV. V dropped 0 bases and J dropped 6 bases, with 3 bases sitting between them. The CDR3 nucleotides read TGTGCCAGCAGCTTAGAAACCGAGCAGTACTTC. Encoded protein: CASSLETEQYF. Full variable domain (missing parts from reference TRBV11-2 and TRBJ2-7): EAGVAQSPRYKIIEKRQSVAFWCNPISGHATLYWYQQILGQGPKLLIQFQNNGVVDDSQLPKDRFSAERLKGVDSTLKIQPAKLEDSAVYLCASSLETEQYFGPGTRLTVT.

Ten or more counts support this clonotype. This chain links TRBV20-1 with TRBJ2-7; D call uncertain. Trimming removed 0 bases from V and 3 bases from J, with 12 bases in between. Germline CDR1 DFQATT, CDR2 SNEGSKA (reference sequence). The CDR3 is 14 amino acids. This chain's CDR3 is CSARDLGVLYEQYF. The CDR3, as DNA: TGCAGTGCTAGAGATCTTGGGGTCCTCTACGAGCAGTACTTC.

This clonotype was observed many times. The CDR3 region is CASSQVGSNVLTF. The CDR3 DNA reads as TGTGCCAGCAGCCAAGTGGGGTCCAACGTCCTGACTTTC. The V call is TRBV9, the J call TRBJ2-6; no definite D call. Germline CDR1 is SGDLS and CDR2 is YYNGEE. There are 13 residues in the CDR3. Trimming removed 4 bases from V and 8 bases from J, with 10 bases in between.

This clonotype was counted only a few times. The chain is built from TRBV19 and TRBJ1-5; tentative D call: TRBD1 (5 bases). Trimming pared 3 bases from V and 9 bases from J, leaving 15 bases between. Germline CDR1 and CDR2: LNHDA and SQIVND (reference sequence). The CDR3 is 14 amino acids. Here the CDR3 DNA reads TGTGCCAGTAGTATCGTCGACAGCCCCAGGCCCCAGCATTTT. This sequence encodes CASSIVDSPRPQHF.

This clonotype has only a few counts. V and J are TRBV2 and TRBJ2-3, with 8 bases identical to TRBD2. V lost 8 bases and J lost 5; bases outside the gene matches: 15. Germline CDR1 is SNHLY and CDR2 is FYNNEI. CDR3 length: 16 residues. CDR3 in amino acids: CASWGTSPPHKDTQYF. In DNA, the CDR3 is TGTGCCAGCTGGGGGACTAGTCCCCCACATAAAGATACGCAGTATTTT. Combining the CDR3 with reference TRBV2 and TRBJ2-3 gives the whole variable domain EPEVTQTPSHQVTQMGQEVILRCVPISNHLYFYWYRQILGQKVEFLVSFYNNEISEKSEIFDDQFSVERPDGSNFTLKIRSTKLEDSAMYFCASWGTSPPHKDTQYFGPGTRLTVL.

This clonotype has more than one count but fewer than ten. In this CDR3 the conserved last residue, phenylalanine or tryptophan, is missing, so a read error is likely. No DNA is shown, since the ends of the CDR3 on it are uncertain; the CDR3 is the one TCRdb lists. The chain has TRBV5-5 and TRBJ2-1; the table gives TRBD1 as D, unverified against the DNA. Per the germline V gene, CDR1 is SGHKS and CDR2 is YYEKEE (reference sequence). A total of 14 residues make up the CDR3, ends included. CDR3 residues: CASSLPNVEGQGSL.

The V gene is TRBV2, the J gene TRBJ1-2; no clear D. The CDR3 contains 13 residues. Looked up from germline, CDR1 is SNHLY and CDR2 is FYNNEI. Trimming cost V 3 bases and J 1 base, with 6 bases left between them. CDR3 sequence (DNA): TGTGCCAGCAGTGACGGGGTTAACTATGGCTACACCTTC. The encoded protein is CASSDGVNYGYTF.

This clonotype has at least ten counts. The V gene is TRBV6-5, the J gene TRBJ2-3, with TRBD2 as a possible D gene (6 bases). Looked up from germline, CDR1 is MNHEY and CDR2 is SVGAGI. Between the trimmed V and J ends, which lost 2 bases and 0 bases, there was a span of 9 bases. The CDR3 runs 15 residues. The CDR3 is CASSYREASTDTQYF. The CDR3 DNA follows: TGTGCCAGCAGTTACAGGGAGGCGAGCACAGATACGCAGTATTTT.

This clonotype was detected a few times. The V gene is TRBV27, the J gene TRBJ2-1; D possibly corresponds to TRBD2 (6 bases). The V and J ends lost 2 bases and 9 bases respectively, with 11 bases between them. Germline CDR1 reads MNHEY; CDR2 reads SMNVEV (reference sequence). This CDR3 comprises 13 residues. For the CDR3, the DNA is TGTGCCAGCAGTTTAATACGGGAGACTGAGCAGTTCTTC. It yields the protein CASSLIRETEQFF.

At least ten counts were recorded for this clonotype. The chain is built from TRBV5-1 and TRBJ2-1, with 8 bases lining up with TRBD2. The CDR3 loop spans 16 amino acids. Trimming took 2 bases from V and 3 from J; bases not matched to a gene: 7. Germline V lookup: CDR1 SGHRS, CDR2 YFSETQ. The CDR3 sequence: CASSFSSGILYNEQFF. The CDR3 DNA reads as TGCGCCAGCAGCTTCAGTAGCGGGATCCTCTACAATGAGCAGTTCTTC.

Concerning this clonotype: This may come from a read error, since a much larger clone is one base off. The V call is TRBV29-1, the J call TRBJ1-1; D remains ambiguous. In germline, CDR1 is SQVTM, CDR2 ANQGSEA. V lost 6 bases to trimming and J lost 5 bases, with 7 bases between them. This CDR3 is 10 amino acids long. The CDR3 loop is CSVPRTEAFF. The CDR3 region has the DNA TGCAGCGTCCCGAGAACTGAAGCTTTCTTT.

This clonotype was seen more than once but under ten times. The chain is built from TRBV3-1 and TRBJ2-5; 9 bases fit TRBD1. Germline assignment: CDR1 LGHDT and CDR2 YNNKEL (reference sequence). Trimming cost V 4 bases and J 0 bases; bases outside gene matches: 6. The CDR3 spans 16 residues. CDR3 region: CASSPRQGGYQETQYF. The CDR3 DNA follows: TGTGCCAGCAGCCCTCGACAGGGGGGTTACCAAGAGACCCAGTACTTC.

This clonotype was found a few times. V gene TRBV20-1 combines with J gene TRBJ2-2; D is unclear. The CDR3 loop spans 11 amino acids. CDR1 is DFQATT, CDR2 SNEGSKA, per germline (reference sequence). Trimming took 0 bases from V and 8 from J, leaving 4 bases between them. The CDR3 DNA reads TGCAGTGCTAGAGATCGAGGGGAGCTGTTTTTT. Encoded protein: CSARDRGELFF.

This clonotype was recorded many times. The V gene is TRBV18, the J gene TRBJ1-1; D might be TRBD1 (6 bases). V lost 1 base and J 7 bases, leaving 10 bases between the germline ends. In germline, CDR1 is KGHSH, CDR2 LQKENI. There are 13 residues in the CDR3. The CDR3 spells CASSPQYRDEAFF. Written as DNA, the CDR3 is TGTGCCAGCTCACCACAGTACAGGGATGAAGCTTTCTTT.

The chain joins TRBV7-4 to TRBJ2-5; D might be TRBD2 (5 bases). The CDR3 has 13 residues. From germline, CDR1 is SGHVT and CDR2 SQSDAQ. The V and J ends lost 11 bases and 2 bases respectively, with 15 bases between them. This chain's CDR3 is CARRVGRQETQYF. The CDR3 DNA is TGTGCCCGGCGGGTAGGAAGACAAGAGACCCAGTACTTC.

This clonotype was counted many times. The CDR3 region is CASSYSPGGVSGPNEKLFF. For the CDR3, the DNA is TGTGCCAGCAGTTACTCCCCAGGGGGAGTATCAGGTCCTAATGAAAAACTGTTTTTT. The chain combines TRBV6-5 with TRBJ1-4, with 7 nucleotides matching TRBD1. Germline-derived CDR1 and CDR2 are MNHEY and SVGAGI. The CDR3 has 19 amino acids. The J segment lost 3 bases and the V segment lost 0 bases, leaving 13 bases of the junction unmatched.

This clonotype was counted ten times or more. This chain connects TRBV29-1 to TRBJ1-2, with no clear D. V lost 3 bases and J 0 bases, leaving 23 bases between the germline ends. CDR3 length equals 18 residues. Germline CDR1 reads SQVTM; CDR2 reads ANQGSEA. The CDR3 spells CSVEGYEGSNYPNYGYTF. Here the CDR3 DNA reads TGCAGCGTTGAGGGGTATGAGGGCAGCAACTACCCTAACTATGGCTACACCTTC.